The sequence of this TCR beta chain was determined in a study of quantifying T cell responses using KT2 cells. Whole-study context: TCR alpha and beta constant-region primers primed reverse transcription of RNA. The T4 ligation step was estimated to exceed 9.5% efficiency under optimum conditions.

This clonotype was counted only a few times. The V end lost 3 bases, the J end lost 4 bases, and 10 bases lay between the germline ends. The CDR3 loop spans 14 amino acids. KT2 cells were mixed with fixed PBMC numbers at varying ratios. An oligo carrying a UMI was ligated to the cDNA 3' end. An equimolar mix of RC1.1 and RC1.2 primed the beta chain across TRBC1 and TRBC2. Starting with the second PCR, alpha and beta TCR chains went through separate processing. One entry per CDR3 protein, called by TCRdb with MiXCR from the UMI-ligation and nested PCR reads. The top ten hold about 9.5% of the sample, which has 25,000 to 35,000 distinct CDR3 sequences, 10% seen once.

The sequenced material came from PBMCs spiked with cells of the T cell clone KT2. This clonotype was sampled from a human donor. This chain uses TRBV12-3 or TRBV12-4 with TRBJ2-1; D is uncertain. In nucleotides, the CDR3 is TGTGCCAGCAGTTTTGGGGAAAAATACAATGAGCAGTTCTTC. Amino acids: CASSFGEKYNEQFF.